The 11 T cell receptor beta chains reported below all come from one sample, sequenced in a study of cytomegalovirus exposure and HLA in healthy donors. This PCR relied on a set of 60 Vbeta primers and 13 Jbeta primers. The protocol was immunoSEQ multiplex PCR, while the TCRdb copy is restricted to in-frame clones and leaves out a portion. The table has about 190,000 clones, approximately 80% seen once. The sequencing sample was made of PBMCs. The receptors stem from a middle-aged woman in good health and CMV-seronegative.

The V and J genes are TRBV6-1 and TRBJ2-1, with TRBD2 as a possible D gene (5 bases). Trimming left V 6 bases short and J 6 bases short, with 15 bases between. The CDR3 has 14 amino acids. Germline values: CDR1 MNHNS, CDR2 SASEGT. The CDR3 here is CASRTPGLSNEQFF. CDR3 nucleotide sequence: TGTGCCAGCAGGACCCCTGGACTTTCCAATGAGCAGTTCTTC.

CDR3 sequence: CASSLGLAGGRRETQYF. Written as DNA, the CDR3 is TGCGCCAGCAGCTTGGGACTAGCGGGAGGCCGTAGGGAGACCCAGTACTTC. This chain links TRBV5-1 with TRBJ2-5; TRBD2 matches at 13 bases. Trimming at V came to 0 bases and at J to 5 bases, leaving 7 bases not matched to a gene. Germline lookup yields CDR1 SGHRS and CDR2 YFSETQ. The CDR3 extends over 17 amino acids.

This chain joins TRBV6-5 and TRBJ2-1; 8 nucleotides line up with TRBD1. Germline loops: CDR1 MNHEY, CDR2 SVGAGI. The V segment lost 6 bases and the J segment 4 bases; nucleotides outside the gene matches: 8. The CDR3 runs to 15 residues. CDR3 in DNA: TGTGCCAGCAGGGAGGGACAGGCGGTATACAATGAGCAGTTCTTC. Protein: CASREGQAVYNEQFF.

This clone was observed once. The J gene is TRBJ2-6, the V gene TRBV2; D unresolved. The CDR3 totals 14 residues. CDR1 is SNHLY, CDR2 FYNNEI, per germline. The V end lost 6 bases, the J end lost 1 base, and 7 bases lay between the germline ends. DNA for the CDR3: TGTGCCAGCAGATTGAGGTCTGGGGCCAACGTCCTGACTTTC. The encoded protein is CASRLRSGANVLTF.

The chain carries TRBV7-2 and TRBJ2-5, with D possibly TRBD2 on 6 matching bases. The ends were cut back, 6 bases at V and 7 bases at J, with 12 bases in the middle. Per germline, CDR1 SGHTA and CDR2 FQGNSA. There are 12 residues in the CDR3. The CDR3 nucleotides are TGTGCCAGCAGGGAGGGGAGTGGGACCCAGTACTTC. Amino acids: CASREGSGTQYF.

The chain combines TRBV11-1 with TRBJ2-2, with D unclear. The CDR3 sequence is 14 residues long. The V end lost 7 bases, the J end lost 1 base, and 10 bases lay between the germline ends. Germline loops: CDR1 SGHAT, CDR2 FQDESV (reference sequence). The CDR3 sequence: CASTEVRNTGELFF. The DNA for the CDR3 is TGTGCCAGCACCGAAGTCAGGAACACCGGGGAGCTGTTTTTT.

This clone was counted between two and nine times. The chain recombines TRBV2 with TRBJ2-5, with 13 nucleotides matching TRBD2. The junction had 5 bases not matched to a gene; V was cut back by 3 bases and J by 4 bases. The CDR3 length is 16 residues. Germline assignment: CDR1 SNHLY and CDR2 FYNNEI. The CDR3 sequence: CASSEGTSGISETQYF. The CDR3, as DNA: TGTGCCAGCAGTGAGGGGACTAGCGGGATATCAGAGACCCAGTACTTC.

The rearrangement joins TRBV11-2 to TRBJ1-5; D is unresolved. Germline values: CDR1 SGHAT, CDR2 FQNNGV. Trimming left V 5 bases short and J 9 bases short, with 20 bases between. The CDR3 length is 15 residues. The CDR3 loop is CASSTSWEVPGPQHF. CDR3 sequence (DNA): TGTGCCAGCAGCACTTCCTGGGAGGTCCCAGGGCCCCAGCATTTT.

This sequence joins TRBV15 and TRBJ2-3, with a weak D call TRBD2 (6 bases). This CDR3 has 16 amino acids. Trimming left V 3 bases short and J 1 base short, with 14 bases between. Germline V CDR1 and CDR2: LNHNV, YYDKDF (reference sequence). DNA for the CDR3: TGTGCCACCAGCAGCCGGGGCGGAGGGGGCACAGATACGCAGTATTTT. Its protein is CATSSRGGGGTDTQYF. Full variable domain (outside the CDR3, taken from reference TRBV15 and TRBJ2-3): DAMVIQNPRYQVTQFGKPVTLSCSQTLNHNVMYWYQQKSSQAPKLLFHYYDKDFNNEADTPDNFQSRRPNTSFCFLDIRSPGLGDTAMYLCATSSRGGGGTDTQYFGPGTRLTVL.

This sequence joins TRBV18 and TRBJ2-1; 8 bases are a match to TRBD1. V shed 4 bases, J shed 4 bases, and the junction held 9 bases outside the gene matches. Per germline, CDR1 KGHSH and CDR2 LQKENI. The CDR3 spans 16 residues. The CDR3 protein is CASSHPGGSGYNEQFF. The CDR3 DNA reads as TGTGCCAGCTCACATCCAGGGGGCTCGGGGTACAATGAGCAGTTCTTC.

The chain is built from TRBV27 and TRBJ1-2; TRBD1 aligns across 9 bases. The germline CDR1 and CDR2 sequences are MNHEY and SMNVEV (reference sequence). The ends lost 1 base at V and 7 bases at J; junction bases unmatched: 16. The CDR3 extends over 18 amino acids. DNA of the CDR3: TGTGCCAGCAGTTTATTAGGCTCAGGCGGACAGGGGATTAGTGGCTACACCTTC. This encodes CASSLLGSGGQGISGYTF.